Listed here is a single TCR beta chain. These data come from a study of technical replicates of blood from a few donors. V was pared by 8 bases and J by 6 bases, with 9 bases between. This CDR3 is 11 amino acids long. Germline V CDR1 and CDR2: SEHNR, FQNEAQ (reference sequence). TCRdb keeps only in-frame clones here, not all; method: immunoSEQ multiplex PCR. The profile covers nearly 80,000 clones, with 85% to 95% appearing a single time and 0.41% taken by the ten largest. The chain links TRBV7-9 to TRBJ2-3; no clear D gene. Sequenced input: T cells isolated from PBMCs. The sequence was collected from a human donor in good health. In nucleotides, the CDR3 is TGTGCCAGCCAGACGAGGGATACGCAGTATTTT. This codes for CASQTRDTQYF.